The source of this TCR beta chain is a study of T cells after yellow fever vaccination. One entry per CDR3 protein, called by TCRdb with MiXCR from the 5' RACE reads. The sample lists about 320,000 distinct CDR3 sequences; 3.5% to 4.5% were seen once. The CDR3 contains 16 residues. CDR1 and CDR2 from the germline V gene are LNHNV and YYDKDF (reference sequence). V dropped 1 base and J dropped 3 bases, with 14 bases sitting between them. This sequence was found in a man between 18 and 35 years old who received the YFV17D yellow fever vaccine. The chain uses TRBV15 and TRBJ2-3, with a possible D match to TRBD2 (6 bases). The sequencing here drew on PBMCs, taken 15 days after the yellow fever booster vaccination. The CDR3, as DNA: TGTGCCACCAGCAGAGCCGGCGGGGACTGGACAGATACGCAGTATTTT. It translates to CATSRAGGDWTDTQYF.